Many counts were recorded for the clone carrying this TCR beta chain. The data belong to a study of T-cell memory formation after mild COVID-19. TCRdb fed the 5' RACE reads into MiXCR, producing one record per CDR3 protein. The sample has about 140,000 distinct CDR3 sequences; about 5.5% are singletons. The germline gives CDR1 SGHRS, CDR2 YFSETQ. This CDR3 spans 17 amino acids. Germline trimming cut 2 bases from V and 5 bases from J; bases unmatched to any gene: 8. This rearrangement joins TRBV5-1 to TRBJ2-1, with 12 positions matching TRBD2. The source is an adult woman who had mild COVID-19 (a few samples of this study predate the infection). Cell type and time point are not known. Material for sequencing was PBMCs or a T cell subset sorted from them (not recorded which). The CDR3 is CASSLHARTSGDNEQFF. CDR3 bases: TGCGCCAGCAGCTTACATGCTCGGACTAGCGGGGACAATGAGCAGTTCTTC.